Following are 5 T cell receptor beta chains from one sample sequenced in a study of T cell clonality in common variable immunodeficiency. The method was immunoSEQ multiplex PCR; TCRdb's version includes in-frame clones alone and lacks a portion of them. The specimen gives 40,000 to 65,000 clones without singletons; the ten biggest hold roughly 3.4%. The source material was peripheral blood mononuclear cells. All receptors derive from a person between 18 and 70 years old in good health.

Comments on this clone: The sequence runs out 3 residues before the end of the CDR3; the remainder is reconstructed from the germline J gene. The chain uses TRBV6-1 and TRBJ1-1, with D unresolved. Germline CDR1 MNHNS, CDR2 SASEGT. The CDR3 has 17 residues. Trimming cost V 1 base and J 6 bases, with 21 bases left between them. The sequenced part of the CDR3 DNA is TGTGCCAGCAGTGAAGACCCTTTCGAGGCAGCGCTTTCTGAA. Residues: CASSEDPFEAALSE. The full CDR3 protein reads CASSEDPFEAALSEAFF.

This clone was detected only a few times. With the read ending 3 residues before the CDR3 end, the germline J gene is used to fill in that end. This sequence joins TRBV6-2 or TRBV6-3 and TRBJ1-5; D gene uncertain. Germline CDR1 is MNHEY and CDR2 is SVGEGT. The CDR3 consists of 15 residues. With 6 bases removed from V and 0 bases from J, the gap between germline ends came to 12 bases. Partial CDR3 DNA: TGTGCCAGCAGGTCCAATTACTATAGCAATCAGCCC. Translated: CASRSNYYSNQP. The full CDR3 is CASRSNYYSNQPQHF.

This clone has at least ten counts. The CDR3 end falls 3 residues outside the read, so it is completed with the germline J gene. J is TRBJ2-7 and V is TRBV5-1; 13 bases are shared with TRBD2. CDR1 and CDR2 (germline): SGHRS, YFSETQ. The CDR3 loop spans 15 amino acids. J was trimmed by 3 bases and V by 0 bases; bases with no gene match: 0. CDR3 DNA, as far as it was read: TGCGCCAGCAGCTTGGGGACTAGCGGGAGCTACGAG. Translation: CASSLGTSGSYE. The full CDR3 is CASSLGTSGSYEQYF. Full variable domain (outside the CDR3, taken from reference TRBV5-1 and TRBJ2-7): KAGVTQTPRYLIKTRGQQVTLSCSPISGHRSVSWYQQTPGQGLQFLFEYFSETQRNKGNFPGRFSGRQFSNSRSEMNVSTLELGDSALYLCASSLGTSGSYEQYFGPGTRLTVT.

This clone was detected many times. CDR3 region: CASSKARTGDEKLFF. The sequenced CDR3 bases are TGTGCCAGCAGCAAGGCCCGGACAGGGGATGAAAAA. The rearrangement links TRBV13 to TRBJ1-4; 9 bases are shared with TRBD1. The sequenced fragment ends 3 residues before the CDR3 boundary, so the rest is inferred from the germline J gene. The CDR3 is 15 amino acids. Germline V gene data show CDR1 as PRHDT and CDR2 as FYEKMQ (reference sequence). Germline trimming cut 5 bases from V and 6 bases from J; bases unmatched to any gene: 7.

At least ten counts were recorded for this clone. Read sequence stops 3 residues before the CDR3 end, and the germline J gene provides the missing end. V usage is TRBV23-1 and J usage is TRBJ2-7; 9 bases are a match to TRBD1. TRBV23-1 is known as an ORF, though its function is uncertain. Trimming removed 4 bases from V and 1 base from J; junction bases left unmatched: 8. CDR3 length: 16 residues. The sequenced part of the CDR3 DNA is TGCGCCAGCAGTCTCGATGGACAGGGGTGGTCCTACGAG. Encoded protein: CASSLDGQGWSYE. The complete CDR3 protein is CASSLDGQGWSYEQYF.